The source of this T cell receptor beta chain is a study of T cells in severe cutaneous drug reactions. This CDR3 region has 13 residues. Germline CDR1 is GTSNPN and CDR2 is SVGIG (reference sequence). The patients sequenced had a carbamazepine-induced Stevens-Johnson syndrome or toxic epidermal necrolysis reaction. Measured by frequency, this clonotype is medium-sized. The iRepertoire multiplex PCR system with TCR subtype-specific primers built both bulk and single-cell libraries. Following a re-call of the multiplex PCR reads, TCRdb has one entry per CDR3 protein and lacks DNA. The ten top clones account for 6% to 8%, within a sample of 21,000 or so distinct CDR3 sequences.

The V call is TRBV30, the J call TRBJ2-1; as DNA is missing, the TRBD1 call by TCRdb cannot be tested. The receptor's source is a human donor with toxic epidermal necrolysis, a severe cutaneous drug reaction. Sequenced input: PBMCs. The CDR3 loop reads CAWSEGAYNEQFF. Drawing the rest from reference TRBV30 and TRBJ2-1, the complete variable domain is SQTIHQWPATLVQPVGSPLSLECTVEGTSNPNLYWYRQAAGRGLQLLFYSVGIGQISSEVPQNLSASRPQDRQFILSSKKLLLSDSGFYLCAWSEGAYNEQFFGPGTRLTVL.